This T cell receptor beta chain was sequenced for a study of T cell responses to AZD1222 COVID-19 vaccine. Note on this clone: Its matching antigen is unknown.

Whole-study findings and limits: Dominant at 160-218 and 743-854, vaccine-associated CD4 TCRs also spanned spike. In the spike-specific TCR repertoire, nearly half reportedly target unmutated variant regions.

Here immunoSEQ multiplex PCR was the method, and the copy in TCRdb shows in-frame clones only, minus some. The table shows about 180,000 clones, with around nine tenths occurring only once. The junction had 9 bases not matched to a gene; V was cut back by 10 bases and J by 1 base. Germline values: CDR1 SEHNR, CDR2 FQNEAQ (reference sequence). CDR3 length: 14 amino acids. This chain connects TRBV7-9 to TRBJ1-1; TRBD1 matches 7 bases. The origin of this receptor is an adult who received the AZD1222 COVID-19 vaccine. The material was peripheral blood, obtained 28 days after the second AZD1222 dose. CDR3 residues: CATYPRGRNTEAFF. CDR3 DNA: TGTGCCACATACCCGAGGGGGCGGAACACTGAAGCTTTCTTT. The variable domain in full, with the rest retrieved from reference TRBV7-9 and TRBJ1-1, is DTGVSQNPRHKITKRGQNVTFRCDPISEHNRLYWYRQTLGQGPEFLTYFQNEAQLEKSRLLSDRFSAERPKGSFSTLEIQRTEQGDSAMYLCATYPRGRNTEAFFGQGTRLTVV.